The TCR beta chain described here comes from a study of blood T cell repertoires in COVID-19. Using immunoSEQ multiplex PCR, the repertoire was profiled, and TCRdb retains in-frame clones only, with some absent. The table has 350,000 to 450,000 clones, 75% to 90% seen once. V dropped 5 bases and J dropped 3; count of bases not matched to a gene: 6. This CDR3 is built from 16 residues. In germline, CDR1 is MNHEY, CDR2 SMNVEV (reference sequence). The chain has TRBV27 and TRBJ2-5; 13 bases are a match to TRBD2. The sequencing sample was made of PBMCs or T cells enriched from blood (not recorded which). The sequence was collected from a man in his thirties or forties who had recovered from COVID-19. CDR3 loop: CASSNGTSGKEETQYF. CDR3 nucleotides: TGTGCCAGCAGTAACGGGACTAGCGGGAAGGAAGAGACCCAGTACTTC.